The TCR beta chain under discussion was sequenced for a study of T cell changes during pregnancy in multiple sclerosis. Here immunoSEQ multiplex PCR was the method, and the copy in TCRdb shows in-frame clones only, minus some. Of 45,000 to 65,000 clones in the sample, 90% to 95% are singletons; the top ten hold 3% to 3.5%. The sequencing used CD8+ T cells from peripheral blood mononuclear cells, collected in the third trimester of pregnancy. This clonotype was sampled from a female donor with multiple sclerosis, enrolled in a pregnancy study.

CDR3 in amino acids: CASSLVYSKGDEQFF. CDR3 in DNA: TGTGCCAGCAGCTTAGTGTACAGTAAGGGGGATGAGCAGTTCTTC. The rearrangement links TRBV11-2 to TRBJ2-1, with TRBD1 as a possible D gene (6 bases). The CDR3 is 15 residues long. Germline CDR1 reads SGHAT; CDR2 reads FQNNGV. Trimming stripped 1 base from V and 8 bases from J, with 15 bases between.